A selection of T cell receptor beta chains follows, all from one sample in a study of T cell responses to AZD1222 COVID-19 vaccine. Profiling relied on immunoSEQ multiplex PCR, and the TCRdb table lists in-frame clones only, not all of them. Of 150,000 to 200,000 clones in the sample, more than 85% are singletons; the top ten hold 2% to 2.5%. Sequenced material: peripheral blood, taken on day 0 of AZD1222 vaccination. These receptors were collected from an adult in good health. Each CDR3 is given with its conserved first and last residue. A D gene is named only where the DNA matches it firmly. Only some rows state a clone size, as once, few, many or a class for expanded clones.

.,TRBV5-1,TRBJ2-3,.,CASSLDGGRTDTQYF,TGCGCCAGCAGCTTGGATGGCGGACGCACAGATACGCAGTATTTT
TRBD2,TRBV7-9,TRBJ2-5,.,CASSLAGLAGAETQYF,TGTGCCAGCAGCTTAGCAGGCCTAGCGGGAGCGGAGACCCAGTACTTC
TRBD2,TRBV9,TRBJ2-1,.,CASSPGTTYNEQFF,TGTGCCAGCAGCCCGGGGACTACCTACAATGAGCAGTTCTTC
TRBD2,TRBV5-4,TRBJ2-1,.,CASSLLLAGSHNEQFF,TGTGCCAGCAGCTTGTTACTAGCGGGGAGTCACAATGAGCAGTTCTTC
.,TRBV28,TRBJ1-3,.,CASSKQGSGNTIYF,TGTGCCAGCAGCAAACAGGGCTCTGGAAACACCATATATTTT
.,TRBV11-2,TRBJ1-1,.,CASRLPGRRNTEAFF,TGTGCCAGCAGGTTACCGGGACGGAGGAACACTGAAGCTTTCTTT
.,TRBV24-1,TRBJ2-1,.,CATSDTRRDEQFF,TGTGCCACCAGTGATACACGGCGGGATGAGCAGTTCTTC
TRBD2,TRBV3-1/TRBV3-2,TRBJ2-7,.,CASSQPGLAGRYEQYF,TGTGCCAGCAGCCAACCAGGACTAGCGGGGCGTTACGAGCAGTACTTC
TRBD2,TRBV5-1,TRBJ2-2,.,CASSSASGNTGELFF,TGCGCCAGCAGCTCAGCTAGCGGGAACACCGGGGAGCTGTTTTTT
TRBD1,TRBV19,TRBJ2-2,.,CASSTTGGVITGELFF,TGTGCCAGTAGTACTACAGGGGGCGTAATTACCGGGGAGCTGTTTTTT
.,TRBV18,TRBJ2-2,.,CASSPPERNTGELFF,TGTGCCAGCTCACCACCCGAAAGGAACACCGGGGAGCTGTTTTTT
.,TRBV4-1,TRBJ2-3,.,CASSQGLSVGGSTDTQYF,TGCGCCAGCAGCCAAGGCCTCTCGGTAGGGGGAAGCACAGATACGCAGTATTTT
.,TRBV18,TRBJ2-7,.,CASSPTSYEQYF,TGTGCCAGCTCACCAACCTCCTACGAGCAGTACTTC
TRBD1,TRBV10-1,TRBJ2-5,.,CASSGGTGRQETQYF,TGCGCCAGCAGTGGGGGGACAGGGCGGCAAGAGACCCAGTACTTC
.,TRBV3-1/TRBV3-2,TRBJ2-3,.,CASSRGTREVTQYF,TGTGCCAGCAGCCGGGGCACCAGGGAGGTAACGCAGTATTTT
.,TRBV27,TRBJ1-6,few,CASSAWGAGNSPLHF,TGTGCCAGCAGCGCATGGGGGGCCGGGAATTCACCCCTCCACTTT
.,TRBV6-5,TRBJ2-3,once,CASRAHRTDTQYF,TGTGCCAGCAGGGCCCATCGTACAGATACGCAGTATTTT
TRBD2,TRBV4-2,TRBJ2-7,.,CASSQTSGGASYEQYF,TGTGCCAGCAGCCAAACTAGCGGGGGGGCGTCCTACGAGCAGTACTTC
.,TRBV6-5,TRBJ2-7,.,CASSYRGPKSYEQYF,TGTGCCAGCAGTTACAGGGGTCCCAAATCCTACGAGCAGTACTTC
.,TRBV6-5,TRBJ1-4,.,CASSRSGEKLFF,TGTGCCAGCAGTCGGTCGGGGGAAAAACTGTTTTTT
.,TRBV2,TRBJ2-5,.,CASSEARGKTQYF,TGTGCCAGCAGTGAAGCCAGGGGAAAGACCCAGTACTTC
.,TRBV7-6,TRBJ1-4,once,CASSPTGGRNEKLFF,TGTGCCAGCAGCCCGACAGGAGGGCGCAACGAAAAACTGTTTTTT
.,TRBV28,TRBJ1-4,.,CASSLFKGTASNEKLFF,TGTGCCAGCAGTTTATTTAAGGGGACTGCTAGTAATGAAAAACTGTTTTTT
.,TRBV4-2,TRBJ1-6,.,CASSQDQSYNSPLHF,TGTGCCAGCAGCCAAGATCAGTCATATAATTCACCCCTCCACTTT
.,TRBV5-1,TRBJ2-7,.,CASSLTPGYEQYF,TGCGCCAGCAGCTTGACGCCCGGCTACGAGCAGTACTTC
.,TRBV5-4,TRBJ1-3,.,CASTPGGAGNTIYF,TGTGCCAGCACCCCTGGGGGAGCTGGAAACACCATATATTTT
.,TRBV6-2/TRBV6-3,TRBJ2-3,.,CASSYVFGALTDTQYF,TGTGCCAGCAGTTACGTCTTCGGGGCCCTCACAGATACGCAGTATTTT
.,TRBV7-3,TRBJ1-4,.,CASGTKKLFF,TGTGCCAGCGGAACCAAGAAACTGTTTTTT
.,TRBV24-1,TRBJ2-3,.,CATSDRRSKNNPRSTDTQYF,TGTGCCACCAGTGATCGGCGCAGTAAGAATAACCCCAGGAGCACAGATACGCAGTATTTT
.,TRBV7-2,TRBJ1-2,.,CASSLGTGRGRYGYTF,TGTGCCAGCAGCTTAGGTACAGGCCGAGGGCGCTATGGCTACACCTTC
.,TRBV4-2,TRBJ1-4,.,CASSQETDATNEKLFF,TGTGCCAGCAGCCAAGAAACAGACGCAACTAATGAAAAACTGTTTTTT
.,TRBV6-5,TRBJ1-6,once,CASSYGGTDNNSPLHF,TGTGCCAGCAGTTACGGCGGGACGGACAATAATTCACCCCTCCACTTT
TRBD1,TRBV6-6,TRBJ1-1,.,CASRAGQGSAEAFF,TGTGCCAGCAGAGCGGGACAGGGGAGCGCTGAAGCTTTCTTT